The TCR beta chain described here comes from a study of blood T cell repertoires in COVID-19. The wider study: Sites across the United States, Italy and Spain contributed samples from acute and convalescent COVID-19.

From germline, CDR1 is SGHVS and CDR2 FNYEAQ. Trimming pared 1 base from V and 3 bases from J, leaving 10 bases between. This CDR3 is built from 15 residues. The authors' processing: Amplification from reference gene primers served as the basis for estimated nucleated cell counts. Data came from immunoSEQ multiplex PCR; TCRdb stores just in-frame clones and leaves some out. Clone size and the V and J calls come from that table; the DNA yielded D and trimming. This sample has 200,000 to 250,000 clones; around 82% occur once, and the top ten carry 3% to 4%. The receptor's source is an elderly woman with acute or convalescent COVID-19. Sample: peripheral blood. The chain recombines TRBV7-6 with TRBJ1-3; maybe TRBD1 (5 bases). CDR3 coding DNA: TGTGCCAGCAGCTTAGGGGCAGGGTATGGAAACACCATATATTTT. Its translation is CASSLGAGYGNTIYF. Complete variable domain (other parts from reference TRBV7-6 and TRBJ1-3): GAGVSQSPRYKVTKRGQDVALRCDPISGHVSLYWYRQALGQGPEFLTYFNYEAQQDKSGLPNDRFSAERPEGSISTLTIQRTEQRDSAMYRCASSLGAGYGNTIYFGEGSWLTVV.